A single sample is the source of the 30 T cell receptor beta chains below, sequenced in a study of spatial heterogeneity in lung cancer. Time point: blood at routine non-recurrence follow-up after resection. TCRdb re-analysed the 5' RACE reads in MiXCR, keeping a single row per CDR3 protein. The sample holds approximately 41,000 distinct CDR3 sequences, over 9.5% seen once. Source: PBMCs, taken at follow-up. The receptor source for this set is a female donor with early-stage non-small cell lung cancer.

This clonotype showed up many times. J is TRBJ2-7 and V is TRBV3-1, with no clear D. V shed 2 bases and J shed 8 bases, with 16 bases lying between them. CDR1 is LGHDT and CDR2 is YNNKEL in the germline V gene (reference sequence). This CDR3 contains 14 residues. CDR3: CASSQLTLNGQQYF. The CDR3 nucleotides are TGTGCCAGCAGCCAACTCACATTGAACGGGCAGCAGTACTTC.

The rearrangement uses TRBV18 and TRBJ1-1; D gene ambiguous. Germline V gene sequence: CDR1 KGHSH, CDR2 LQKENI. The CDR3 consists of 14 residues. Between the trimmed V and J ends, which lost 2 bases and 4 bases, there was a span of 11 bases. This chain's CDR3 is CASSPKFGSTEAFF. CDR3 DNA sequence: TGTGCCAGCTCACCAAAGTTTGGTAGCACTGAAGCTTTCTTT.

The chain joins TRBV2 to TRBJ2-2, with a possible D match to TRBD2 (5 bases). CDR3 length: 16 amino acids. Germline V lookup: CDR1 SNHLY, CDR2 FYNNEI. The V and J ends lost 6 bases and 5 bases respectively, with 19 bases between them. DNA of the CDR3: TGTGCCAGCAGCGATTCGACCAGCCGGGGTACCGGGGAGCTGTTTTTT. Residues: CASSDSTSRGTGELFF.

This clonotype was recorded a few times. The V call is TRBV20-1, the J call TRBJ2-1; D may correspond to TRBD1 or TRBD2 (5 bases each). The V end was cut by 4 bases, the J end by 5 bases, with 9 bases between. The CDR3 contains 12 residues. The germline CDR1 and CDR2 sequences are DFQATT and SNEGSKA (reference sequence). CDR3 DNA: TGCAGTGCTAATTTGGGGGACAATGAGCAGTTCTTC. It is translated as CSANLGDNEQFF.

This clonotype was detected many times. V usage is TRBV28 and J usage is TRBJ2-3; 10 bases map to TRBD2. Trimming removed 6 bases from V and 2 bases from J; junction bases left unmatched: 5. This CDR3 region has 15 residues. Germline CDR1 reads MDHEN; CDR2 reads SYDVKM. This CDR3 reads CASSDSGGPTDTQYF. The CDR3 bases are TGTGCCAGCAGCGATAGCGGGGGGCCCACAGATACGCAGTATTTT.

This clonotype has just a few counts. The chain joins TRBV27 to TRBJ2-2, with D hard to call. The CDR3 has 18 residues. The ends were cut back, 7 bases at V and 4 bases at J, with 25 bases in the middle. Germline lookup yields CDR1 MNHEY and CDR2 SMNVEV (reference sequence). This chain's CDR3 is CASNSLSDPLRSTGELFF. CDR3 nucleotide sequence: TGTGCCAGCAACTCCCTGTCGGACCCTCTGCGGAGCACCGGGGAGCTGTTTTTT.

This sequence joins TRBV7-3 and TRBJ2-7; 10 nucleotides match TRBD1. Germline lookup yields CDR1 SGHTA and CDR2 FQGTGA. The trim removed 4 bases at V and 4 bases at J, leaving 7 bases unmatched. The length of the CDR3 is 15 residues. CDR3 amino acids: CASSYQTGGAYEQYF. As DNA, the CDR3 is TGTGCCAGCAGCTATCAGACAGGGGGCGCGTACGAGCAGTACTTC.

The V gene is TRBV6-6, the J gene TRBJ2-5, with 9 positions matching TRBD1. CDR1 is MNHNY and CDR2 is SVGAGI in the germline V gene (reference sequence). V dropped 5 bases and J dropped 2; count of bases not matched to a gene: 6. This CDR3 is 15 amino acids long. CDR3 region: CASSRGTGPQETQYF. The CDR3 nucleotides read TGTGCCAGCAGTAGGGGGACAGGGCCACAAGAGACCCAGTACTTC.

At least ten counts were recorded for this clonotype. V is TRBV11-2 and J is TRBJ2-7; the D gene is possibly TRBD2 (6 bases). Germline CDR1 and CDR2: SGHAT and FQNNGV. The V and J ends lost 5 bases and 4 bases respectively, with 12 bases between them. CDR3 size: 13 residues. The CDR3 protein is CASSIRRGYEQYF. In DNA, the CDR3 is TGTGCCAGCAGCATCCGCCGGGGGTACGAGCAGTACTTC.

This clonotype was picked up many times. The V gene is TRBV20-1, the J gene TRBJ1-5; weak D call: TRBD1 (6 bases). Germline V gives CDR1 DFQATT, CDR2 SNEGSKA (reference sequence). V lost 0 bases to trimming and J lost 7 bases, with 13 bases between them. This CDR3 region has 14 residues. CDR3 loop: CSARDRTVRQPQHF. In DNA, the CDR3 is TGCAGTGCTAGAGATCGGACAGTTCGCCAGCCCCAGCATTTT.

This clonotype has just a few counts. This rearrangement joins TRBV3-1 to TRBJ2-4; no clear D. CDR1 is LGHDT and CDR2 is YNNKEL in the germline V gene (reference sequence). Between the trimmed V and J ends, which lost 4 bases and 9 bases, there was a span of 16 bases. CDR3 length equals 14 residues. DNA for the CDR3: TGTGCCAGCAGCCCCACCAAGGGCTCGGGCATTCAGTACTTC. It codes for CASSPTKGSGIQYF.

The rearrangement links TRBV20-1 to TRBJ1-4; TRBD1 aligns across 7 bases. The CDR3 loop spans 15 amino acids. Germline V gene data show CDR1 as DFQATT and CDR2 as SNEGSKA (reference sequence). The ends lost 4 bases at V and 3 bases at J; junction bases unmatched: 8. The DNA for the CDR3 is TGCAGTGCTAACACCGGAGGGACAGCTAATGAAAAACTGTTTTTT. This translates into CSANTGGTANEKLFF.

By share of the sample, this clonotype is medium-sized (0.01 to 0.1%). The chain links TRBV10-3 to TRBJ2-7; TRBD2 matches at 9 bases. This CDR3 contains 16 residues. CDR1 and CDR2 from the germline V gene are ENHRY and SYGVKD. The V and J ends lost 0 bases and 6 bases, in that order; junction bases with no gene match: 9. The CDR3, as DNA: TGTGCCATCAGTGAGTCCGTTGGCGGGGGGGCCCGCGAGCAGTACTTC. Protein sequence: CAISESVGGGAREQYF.

This clonotype has a count of ten or more. This chain links TRBV14 with TRBJ1-2, with 7 bases identical to TRBD1. Unmatched junction bases numbered 7, after V lost 4 bases and J lost 8 bases. This CDR3 contains 13 residues. CDR1 is SGHDN, CDR2 FVKESK, per germline. The chain's CDR3 is CASSPKTGSGYTF. In DNA form, the CDR3 reads TGTGCCAGCAGCCCCAAGACAGGGAGCGGCTACACCTTC.

This chain uses TRBV20-1 with TRBJ2-5; 8 bases align to TRBD2. The V gene end was trimmed by 6 bases and the J gene end by 5 bases; junction bases not matched to a gene: 11. In germline, CDR1 is DFQATT, CDR2 SNEGSKA (reference sequence). This CDR3 spans 14 amino acids. The DNA for the CDR3 is TGCAGTGCCAACCCGGGGGGGGGAGGCGAGACCCAGTACTTC. Translated, it gives CSANPGGGGETQYF.

This chain joins TRBV20-1 and TRBJ2-1; 8 bases fit TRBD2. This CDR3 is 15 amino acids long. The germline V gene has CDR1 DFQATT and CDR2 SNEGSKA (reference sequence). The V and J ends lost 5 bases and 0 bases, in that order; junction bases with no gene match: 6. Written as DNA, the CDR3 is TGCAGTGCTTCGAGCGGGGGATACTCCTACAATGAGCAGTTCTTC. This codes for CSASSGGYSYNEQFF.

This clonotype was found a few times. V gene TRBV4-2 combines with J gene TRBJ2-7; perhaps TRBD2 as D (6 bases). CDR1 and CDR2 (germline): LGHNA, YNFKEQ. The CDR3 covers 15 residues. Trimming left V 2 bases short and J 3 bases short, with 14 bases between. The CDR3 reads CASSQYGGSNYEQYF. CDR3 bases: TGTGCCAGCAGCCAATACGGGGGTTCTAACTACGAGCAGTACTTC.

By share, this clonotype counts as medium-sized. The chain combines TRBV7-8 with TRBJ2-6; TRBD1 agrees at 9 bases. The CDR3 sequence is 18 residues long. After removal of 2 bases from V and 1 base from J, the junction contained 6 bases not matched to a gene. Germline V gene sequence: CDR1 SGHVS, CDR2 FQNEAQ. The CDR3 spells CASSLLQGAHSGANVLTF. The DNA for the CDR3 is TGTGCCAGCAGCTTATTACAGGGGGCCCATTCTGGGGCCAACGTCCTGACTTTC. Complete variable domain (other parts from reference TRBV7-8 and TRBJ2-6): GAGVSQSPRYKVAKRGQDVALRCDPISGHVSLFWYQQALGQGPEFLTYFQNEAQLDKSGLPSDRFFAERPEGSVSTLKIQRTQQEDSAVYLCASSLLQGAHSGANVLTFGAGSRLTVL.

This chain joins TRBV20-1 and TRBJ2-7, with TRBD2 matching over 7 bases. The V gene end was trimmed by 5 bases and the J gene end by 3 bases; junction bases not matched to a gene: 10. Per germline, CDR1 DFQATT and CDR2 SNEGSKA (reference sequence). The CDR3 is made up of 14 amino acids. The chain's CDR3 is CSAGTTILDYEQYF. The CDR3 nucleotides read TGCAGTGCTGGGACTACCATCCTAGACTACGAGCAGTACTTC.

This clonotype was observed many times. The chain recombines TRBV5-1 with TRBJ1-1; the D is unclear. The V gene lost 0 bases and the J gene lost 7 bases, with 13 bases spanning the gap. The CDR3 is 14 amino acids. Germline V lookup: CDR1 SGHRS, CDR2 YFSETQ. The CDR3 DNA follows: TGCGCCAGCAGCTTGGGGCCCGGCTGGGTTGAAGCTTTCTTT. Translation: CASSLGPGWVEAFF.

This clonotype was seen ten or more times. V gene TRBV5-6 combines with J gene TRBJ2-3; perhaps TRBD1 as D (6 bases). Germline assignment: CDR1 SGHDT and CDR2 YYEEEE. V was trimmed by 0 bases and J by 10 bases, leaving 18 bases between them. The CDR3 consists of 15 residues. As DNA, the CDR3 is TGTGCCAGCAGCTTGGCCCCCAGGGGCGGGTCGGCGCAGTATTTT. Translating it yields CASSLAPRGGSAQYF.

This rearrangement joins TRBV2 to TRBJ1-1; D gene ambiguous. V lost 6 bases and J lost 7, with 9 bases in between. Germline V lookup: CDR1 SNHLY, CDR2 FYNNEI. CDR3 length equals 11 residues. The CDR3 sequence is CASSGEVEAFF. DNA of the CDR3: TGTGCCAGCAGCGGGGAGGTTGAAGCTTTCTTT.

About this clonotype itself: A read error may produce the germline difference seen at one junction end. This sequence joins TRBV7-2 and TRBJ1-6; D is ambiguous. Germline V lookup: CDR1 SGHTA, CDR2 FQGNSA. The CDR3 contains 12 residues. This CDR3 reads CASTQGNSPIHF. CDR3 DNA sequence: TGTGCCAGCACCCAAGGGAATTCACCCATCCACTTT.

This clonotype has just a few counts. The CDR3 sequence is CSAQRGSGTGELFF. The CDR3 DNA follows: TGCAGTGCTCAGCGGGGGTCGGGCACCGGGGAGCTGTTTTTT. The chain links TRBV20-1 to TRBJ2-2; 8 nucleotides line up with TRBD2. The CDR3 runs 14 residues. CDR1 DFQATT and CDR2 SNEGSKA come from the germline V gene (reference sequence). V trimming: 5 bases; J trimming: 4 bases; junction bases outside the gene matches: 6.

A few counts support this clonotype. The rearrangement links TRBV19 to TRBJ1-2, with D possibly matching TRBD1 (6 bases). The CDR3 spans 17 residues. V lost 9 bases and J lost 7, with 30 bases in between. Per the germline V gene, CDR1 is LNHDA and CDR2 is SQIVND (reference sequence). In nucleotides, the CDR3 is TGTGCCAGCCTCCACCGGTTACGGGGGGGCTTGGAAAGTGGCTACACCTTC. Amino acid sequence: CASLHRLRGGLESGYTF.

This clonotype was observed a few times. The chain carries TRBV18 and TRBJ1-3, with D unclear. The CDR3 covers 16 residues. Trimming stripped 2 bases from V and 4 bases from J, with 15 bases between. Germline CDR1 is KGHSH and CDR2 is LQKENI. In nucleotides, the CDR3 is TGTGCCAGCTCACCAAGGGCGCGCAAAGCCGGAAACACCATATATTTT. Residues: CASSPRARKAGNTIYF. The entire variable domain, with the rest obtained from reference TRBV18 and TRBJ1-3, is as follows: NAGVMQNPRHLVRRRGQEARLRCSPMKGHSHVYWYRQLPEEGLKFMVYLQKENIIDESGMPKERFSAEFPKEGPSILRIQQVVRGDSAAYFCASSPRARKAGNTIYFGEGSWLTVV.

The rearrangement joins TRBV6-2 or TRBV6-3 to TRBJ1-1, with TRBD1 as a possible D gene (5 bases). Germline V gene data show CDR1 as MNHEY and CDR2 as SVGEGT. Trimming took 7 bases from V and 4 from J, leaving 22 bases between them. This CDR3 has 16 amino acids. The CDR3 loop reads CASTNSGPLVLTEAFF. The CDR3 DNA sequence: TGTGCCAGCACCAACTCGGGGCCCCTGGTACTCACTGAAGCTTTCTTT.

In this sample, this clonotype turned up many times. The V gene is TRBV3-1, the J gene TRBJ2-5, with D perhaps assigned TRBD1 or TRBD2 (7 bases each). Germline V gives CDR1 LGHDT, CDR2 YNNKEL (reference sequence). The CDR3 totals 16 residues. V dropped 4 bases and J dropped 3 bases, with 18 bases sitting between them. CDR3 loop: CASSPGGRGVEETQYF. Written as DNA, the CDR3 is TGTGCCAGCAGCCCAGGGGGACGGGGGGTCGAAGAGACCCAGTACTTC.

This clonotype was recorded many times. The chain is built from TRBV6-5 and TRBJ2-1; TRBD1 matches at 9 bases. The CDR3 totals 14 residues. Germline V CDR1 and CDR2: MNHEY, SVGAGI. The trim removed 4 bases at V and 8 bases at J, leaving 6 bases unmatched. CDR3 residues: CASSSGQGFDEQFF. CDR3 coding DNA: TGTGCCAGCAGTTCGGGACAGGGTTTTGATGAGCAGTTCTTC.

This clonotype was seen a handful of times. This chain links TRBV4-1 with TRBJ2-5; 9 bases are a match to TRBD1. V was clipped by 0 bases and J by 3 bases; unmatched bases: 11. The CDR3 sequence is 18 residues long. Germline values: CDR1 MGHRA, CDR2 YSYEKL. The CDR3 DNA reads TGCGCCAGCAGCCAAGAGTTGGCCGGAACAGGGGGCGAAGAGACCCAGTACTTC. This codes for CASSQELAGTGGEETQYF.